Listed here are 4 T cell receptor beta chains from one sample, sequenced in a study of T-cell memory formation after mild COVID-19. TCRdb called the 5' RACE reads again in MiXCR, with one record for every CDR3 protein. The data show 550,000 to 600,000 distinct CDR3 sequences, 15% to 20% seen once. Sequencing was done on a sample of PBMCs or a T cell subset sorted from them (not recorded which). The receptors come from an adult woman who had mild COVID-19 (a few samples of this study predate the infection). Cell type and time point are not known.

This clonotype was detected a few times. The chain recombines TRBV12-3 or TRBV12-4 with TRBJ2-7; weak D call: TRBD1 (5 bases). This CDR3 region has 17 residues. The germline V and J ends were trimmed by 5 bases and 4 bases, with 24 bases remaining between them. CDR3 sequence (DNA): TGTGCCAGCAGTCCGGAAGACCCAGGGCCCCCACCTTACGAGCAGTACTTC. Its translation: CASSPEDPGPPPYEQYF.

This clonotype was recorded many times. This chain links TRBV7-8 with TRBJ1-1; D not resolved. V dropped 3 bases and J dropped 1 base, with 15 bases sitting between them. The germline V gene encodes CDR1 SGHVS and CDR2 FQNEAQ. The CDR3 covers 16 residues. The CDR3 DNA sequence: TGTGCCAGCAGCTTTCCCCCCGGACGGCCGAACACTGAAGCTTTCTTT. Protein: CASSFPPGRPNTEAFF. The whole variable domain, filled in from reference TRBV7-8 and TRBJ1-1, reads GAGVSQSPRYKVAKRGQDVALRCDPISGHVSLFWYQQALGQGPEFLTYFQNEAQLDKSGLPSDRFFAERPEGSVSTLKIQRTQQEDSAVYLCASSFPPGRPNTEAFFGQGTRLTVV.

In this sample, this clonotype turned up many times. The chain joins TRBV5-1 to TRBJ2-7; 9 positions match TRBD2. This CDR3 is 16 amino acids long. Looked up from germline, CDR1 is SGHRS and CDR2 is YFSETQ. J lost 4 bases, V lost 4 bases, and 12 bases had no gene match. The CDR3 is CASSRGASGANYEQYF. The DNA for the CDR3 is TGCGCCAGCAGCCGGGGAGCTAGCGGGGCCAATTACGAGCAGTACTTC.

This clonotype was seen only a few times. The V gene is TRBV4-1, the J gene TRBJ2-7; 13 bases map to TRBD2. The CDR3 runs 16 residues. V lost 4 bases, J lost 5 bases, and 8 bases stayed unmatched. The V gene's germline CDR1 is MGHRA and CDR2 YSYEKL. The CDR3 is CASSRQTSGGADEQYF. The CDR3 coding sequence is TGCGCCAGCAGCCGGCAAACTAGCGGGGGGGCGGACGAGCAGTACTTC.